These T cell receptor beta chains were read from a single sample in a study of cytomegalovirus exposure and HLA in healthy donors. Profiling relied on immunoSEQ multiplex PCR, and the TCRdb table lists in-frame clones only, not all of them. Altogether 180,000 or so clones are present, around 79% being singletons, with the ten largest covering over 12%. The sample consisted of PBMCs. These receptor sequences come from a man over 45 in good health and CMV-seropositive. Each CDR3 is given with its conserved first and last residue. Fields, in order: V gene, CDR3 length, J gene, clone size, D gene, CDR3 DNA, CDR3 protein. A D gene is named only where the DNA matches it firmly. Rows may omit the clone size; those that give it use once, few, many or a size class.

TRBV25-1,14,TRBJ2-1,NA,TRBD2,TGTGCCAGCAGGCAGCGGGGGGGCTCTAGTGAGCAGTTCTTC,CASRQRGGSSEQFF
TRBV7-8,16,TRBJ1-5,NA,NA,TGTGCCAGCAGCGTCACTTCAGGGTACAGCAATCAGCCCCAGCATTTT,CASSVTSGYSNQPQHF
TRBV7-9,15,TRBJ1-4,once,NA,TGTGCCAGCAGCCTAGGACGGGGAACTAATGAAAAACTGTTTTTT,CASSLGRGTNEKLFF
TRBV18,13,TRBJ1-1,NA,NA,TGTGCCAGCTCACAAGAGCTGAACACTGAAGCTTTCTTT,CASSQELNTEAFF
TRBV6-6,14,TRBJ1-4,NA,NA,TGTGCCAGCAGTCATGGACACGCCAATGAAAAACTGTTTTTT,CASSHGHANEKLFF
TRBV4-3,17,TRBJ1-1,NA,NA,TGCGCCAGCAGCCCAGCCCCTATGGACAGATTGAACACTGAAGCTTTCTTT,CASSPAPMDRLNTEAFF
TRBV7-2,14,TRBJ2-1,NA,NA,TGTGCCAGCAGCCGAGACACAGCTTACAATGAGCAGTTCTTC,CASSRDTAYNEQFF
TRBV14,13,TRBJ2-2,NA,NA,TGTGCCAGCAGCCAATATGGGAGCGGGGAGCTGTTTTTT,CASSQYGSGELFF
TRBV7-2,16,TRBJ2-3,NA,TRBD2,TGTGCCAGCAGCTTAGCTGCGCGGGGGGTCACAGATACGCAGTATTTT,CASSLAARGVTDTQYF
TRBV28,15,TRBJ2-2,NA,TRBD1,TGTGCCAGCAGCATTGACAGGGGCGGGACCGGGGAGCTGTTTTTT,CASSIDRGGTGELFF
TRBV5-6,14,TRBJ1-6,NA,TRBD1,TGTGCCAGCAGCTGGGACAGTGAGAATTCACCCCTCCACTTT,CASSWDSENSPLHF
TRBV27,16,TRBJ1-4,few,TRBD1,TGTGCCAGCAGTACGCGTACAGGGGGCGTAGGAGAAAAACTGTTTTTT,CASSTRTGGVGEKLFF
TRBV28,14,TRBJ2-3,NA,TRBD2,TGTGCCAGCAGTTTCGGGGGGGCAACAGATACGCAGTATTTT,CASSFGGATDTQYF
TRBV28,14,TRBJ1-1,NA,NA,TGTGCCAGCATTTGGGCAGGGTCGAACACTGAAGCTTTCTTT,CASIWAGSNTEAFF
TRBV19,16,TRBJ2-7,NA,NA,TGTGCCAGTAGTGCCGGAACAGGGAGTGGACTCGCCGAGCAGTACTTC,CASSAGTGSGLAEQYF
TRBV7-9,15,TRBJ1-3,once,NA,TGTGCCAGCAGCCCGAGCAGGATCTCTGGAAACACCATATATTTT,CASSPSRISGNTIYF
TRBV15,12,TRBJ1-4,NA,NA,TGTGCCACCAGCCGACGAGGTGAAAAACTGTTTTTT,CATSRRGEKLFF
TRBV5-6,16,TRBJ2-2,NA,NA,TGTGCCAGCAGCCCCTATCCCGGGAGGAACACCGGGGAGCTGTTTTTT,CASSPYPGRNTGELFF
TRBV5-6,15,TRBJ1-1,few,NA,TGTGCCAGCAGCTTATTGGGACACCTGAACACTGAAGCTTTCTTT,CASSLLGHLNTEAFF
TRBV9,15,TRBJ1-5,NA,NA,TGTGCCAGCAGCGTAGGGGGAGGGGGCAATCAGCCCCAGCATTTT,CASSVGGGGNQPQHF
TRBV15,12,TRBJ1-5,few,NA,TGTGCCACCAGCGCAAGTAGTCAGCCCCAGCATTTT,CATSASSQPQHF
TRBV2,14,TRBJ1-1,NA,NA,TGTGCCAGCAGTGAAGCTAGTTATAACACTGAAGCTTTCTTT,CASSEASYNTEAFF